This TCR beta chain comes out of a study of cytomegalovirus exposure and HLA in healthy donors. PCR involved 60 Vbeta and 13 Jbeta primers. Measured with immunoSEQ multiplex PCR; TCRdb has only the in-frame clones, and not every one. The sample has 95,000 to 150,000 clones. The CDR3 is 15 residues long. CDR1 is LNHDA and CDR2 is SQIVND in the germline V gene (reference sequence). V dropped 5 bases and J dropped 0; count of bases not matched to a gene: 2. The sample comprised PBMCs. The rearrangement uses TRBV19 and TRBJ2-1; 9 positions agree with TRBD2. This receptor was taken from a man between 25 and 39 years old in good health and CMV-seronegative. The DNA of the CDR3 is TGTGCCAGTAGTCGACTAGCGGACTCCTACAATGAGCAGTTCTTC. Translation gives CASSRLADSYNEQFF.